This TCR beta chain emerged from a study of T cells after yellow fever vaccination. V gave up 3 bases and J gave up 0 bases, with 9 bases separating them. This CDR3 contains 16 residues. CDR1 is SEHNR and CDR2 is FQNEAQ in the germline V gene (reference sequence). With regard to this clonotype: What it binds is not known.

Findings and limits, study-wide: Contamination by abundant bulk-population clonotypes could be present in FACS-sorted repertoires. Only a minor proportion of clonotypes was detected across both CD4 and CD8 compartments. Re-detected after boosting: most primary clones, 96% of CD4 and about 90% of CD8.

TCRdb itself ran the 5' RACE reads through MiXCR, one entry per CDR3 protein. Seen here are over 150,000 distinct CDR3 sequences, approximately 6.8% observed once, and the top ten hold more than 2.5%. This chain uses TRBV7-9 with TRBJ2-6; D possibly corresponds to TRBD1 (5 bases). The receptor was derived from a man aged 18 to 29 who received the YFV17D yellow fever vaccine. The source material was CD4+ T cells sorted from PBMCs, sampled roughly 5 days after the first yellow fever vaccination. Here the CDR3 reads CASSFYRSSGANVLTF. The CDR3 DNA sequence: TGTGCCAGCAGCTTTTACAGGAGCTCTGGGGCCAACGTCCTGACTTTC.